This T cell receptor (beta chain) emerged from a study of blood T cells in healthy people across ages (dated by TCRdb to about 2015). In terms of the full investigation: In model experiments, template switching captured about one uniquely barcoded TCR beta cDNA molecule for every two T cells. The donors were divided into four age groups: young (average approximately 16 years), middle-aged (almost 40), aged (approximately 62) and long-lived (82). To track age-related changes in TCR beta repertoire diversity, the study relied on deep sequencing normalized with unique cDNA molecular identifiers. The study analyzed two additional independent replicas of 1 million unique cDNA reads from the same blood draw for two donors, one aged 18 to 29 and one aged 80 or older. To avoid experimental bias, donors of different ages were spread randomly across the sequencing lanes.

This clonotype was observed a handful of times. The clone's antigen remains unknown. Per-base qualities were not stored, and no clone one base away is much larger. A distance of 13 bases separates the germline ends of V and J, which lose 2 bases and 6 bases respectively. Per the germline V gene, MNHNS is the CDR1 and SASEGT is the CDR2. Spanning cysteine to phenylalanine, the CDR3 consists of 14 amino acids. Just CDR3 DNA is preserved here, 42 bases in frame from base 1. The study at large found these results: Total diversity estimates from one million sequenced T cells were considered lower bounds and underestimates. Compared with the aged group, the long-lived group had more naive CD4+ T cells, fewer expanded clones and increased TCR diversity, suggesting age selection. A strong correlation was found between observed TCR beta diversity and the percentage of naive T cells measured by flow cytometry. Bulk unsorted PBMC profiling prevented conclusive comparison of naive and antigen-experienced compartments. Observed TCR beta diversity per million T cells fell roughly linearly with age, and a significant reduction was already apparent by age about 43. Donor CMV infection status was unknown, potentially confounding age-related changes in expanded clonotypes.

Receptor libraries were prepared by 5' RACE. The instrument was an Illumina HiSeq 2500. A second PCR of roughly 7 to 11 cycles was performed with a sample-barcoded 5' primer and a J-beta primer mix. A template-switch 5' adaptor carrying 12 random nucleotides introduced a unique molecular identifier onto each TCR beta cDNA molecule. Each sample yielded at least 3 million CDR3-containing paired-end reads. First-strand cDNA was synthesized from all RNA with the Mint cDNA synthesis kit, primed by a TRBC-specific oligonucleotide. Following uracil-DNA glycosylase treatment, a first 18-cycle PCR with universal primers M1SS and BC2_uni_R was performed on all cDNA. From the authors' description of their analysis: Each sample was normalized by randomly selecting 1 million high-quality reads, each carrying a distinct molecular identifier. Reads sharing molecular identifiers were discarded rather than binned into consensus sequences. MiTCR, run with a Q25 quality threshold and the strictest error-elimination algorithm, handled CDR3 identification, clonotype clustering and error correction. A nonparametric unseen species model with Euler transformation was used to estimate lower-bound total TCR beta diversity. Using fastp at Q25 and MiXCR, TCRdb reprocessed the public reads and kept productive beta chains. Every entry covers one CDR3 protein and lists the most common genes and DNA from its rows. It is TCRdb's table, rather than the study itself, that gives the V and J calls and clone size. For this sample the table gives 600,000 or so distinct CDR3 sequences, of which about 30% were detected only once. The ten largest clones represent 15% to 17% of the sample.

Donors were 39 systemically healthy Caucasian individuals from Russia aged roughly 6 to 100 years. Each donor gave roughly 11 milliliters of peripheral blood, drawn into EDTA-treated Vacutainer tubes. Ficoll-Paque density-gradient centrifugation was used to isolate PBMCs, with at least 7 million obtained per sample. Trizol reagent was used to extract total RNA from PBMCs, with at least 6 micrograms per sample. Naive CD45RAhigh/CD27high T cell percentages were measured by flow cytometry on a PBMC aliquot from every donor. The sequence joins TRBV6-1 to TRBJ1-2, with the D segment identity uncertain. Sequencing was performed on blood. This sequence originates from a woman of 80 years or more in good health. DNA sequence: TGTGCCAGCAGTGAAAAAGTTCCGGGAGATGGCTACACCTTC. It encodes CASSEKVPGDGYTF.